Listed below are T cell receptor beta chains from one sample, sequenced in a study of shared clonotypes between healthy human individuals. TCRdb's copy holds only in-frame clones and misses some; the assay was immunoSEQ multiplex PCR. The sample consists of 2.3 million or so clones, over 85% of them appearing once. The sequenced sample consisted of naive CD4+ T cells from PBMCs. The receptor set was obtained from a young man in good health. Some clones in this sample may be carry-over from other donors' samples. CDR3s include the opening cysteine and the closing phenylalanine or tryptophan. Fields, in order: clone size, V gene, D gene, J gene, CDR3 DNA, CDR3 protein. The D gene is left open where the match is weak. Clone size is stated in some rows and not others, as once, few, many or a class when expanded.

-,TRBV5-1,-,TRBJ1-3,TGCGCCAGCAGCTTATTCGAGCAGGGGCTTGGGGGCACCATATATTTT,CASSLFEQGLGGTIYF
-,TRBV29-1,TRBD2,TRBJ2-7,TGCAGCGTTGCGGGGGGGGAGGACCTGAACGAGCAGTACTTC,CSVAGGEDLNEQYF
once,TRBV4-3,-,TRBJ2-5,TGCGCCAGCAGCCAAGAACTTGGTAGAGTCTGGTACCAAGAGACCCAGTACTTC,CASSQELGRVWYQETQYF
-,TRBV5-4,-,TRBJ2-3,TGTGCCAGCAGCTTGGACGGACTGCCTAGCACAGATACGCAGTATTTT,CASSLDGLPSTDTQYF
-,TRBV7-2,-,TRBJ1-1,TGTGCCAGCAGCGCTACACTGAACACTGAAGCTTTCTTT,CASSATLNTEAFF
-,TRBV15,TRBD2,TRBJ2-1,TGTGCCACCAGCAGAGGCAGGACTAGCGTAGATGAGCAGTTCTTC,CATSRGRTSVDEQFF
-,TRBV25-1,TRBD1,TRBJ1-3,TGTGCCAGCAGTGAACCCCGACAGGGCTCTGGAAACACCATATATTTT,CASSEPRQGSGNTIYF
-,TRBV28,-,TRBJ2-7,TGTGCCAGCAGTTTCGTAGGGTGGCAGTCCCACGAGCAGTACTTC,CASSFVGWQSHEQYF
-,TRBV14,-,TRBJ2-6,TGTGCCAGCAGCCACCTCGGCTCGTCTGGGGCCAACGTCCTGACTTTC,CASSHLGSSGANVLTF
once,TRBV2,-,TRBJ2-1,TGTGCCAGCAAGGTAGGGGCGCCAGTAATTGAGCAGTTCTTC,CASKVGAPVIEQFF
-,TRBV11-3,-,TRBJ2-1,TGTGCCAGCAGAACCTCTCCCGGGACAACTCACGACAATGAGCAGTTCTTC,CASRTSPGTTHDNEQFF
-,TRBV18,-,TRBJ2-7,TGTGCCAGCTCACCGACTACTCTCCCCAGGTACCACGAGCAGTACTTC,CASSPTTLPRYHEQYF
-,TRBV18,-,TRBJ2-3,TGTGCCAGCTCACCCTGGACCGGGAGCACAGATACGCAGTATTTT,CASSPWTGSTDTQYF
-,TRBV7-3,-,TRBJ2-1,TGTGCCAGCAGCCCTGTAGGCGGGTACAATGAGCAGTTCTTC,CASSPVGGYNEQFF
-,TRBV7-8,-,TRBJ2-5,TGTGCCAGCAGCTTACGGGGCCAAGAGACCCAGTACTTC,CASSLRGQETQYF
-,TRBV5-6,-,TRBJ1-4,TGTGCCAGCAGCTCAAACTCTATGGGCAGGGAAAAACTGTTTTTT,CASSSNSMGREKLFF
-,TRBV5-1,TRBD1,TRBJ1-3,TGCGCCAGCAGCCCCGGGACAGGGCGAGGAAACACCATATATTTT,CASSPGTGRGNTIYF
-,TRBV18,-,TRBJ2-7,TGTGCCAGCTCTCCTTGGGACCGAACCTACGAGCAGTACTTC,CASSPWDRTYEQYF
-,TRBV19,-,TRBJ2-6,TGTGCCAGTAGCAGCATCGTGCTTACGGGGGCCAACGTCCTGACTTTC,CASSSIVLTGANVLTF
-,TRBV5-1,-,TRBJ1-2,TGCGCCAGCAGCTTGGCCACGGTTAACTATGGCTACACCTTC,CASSLATVNYGYTF
once,TRBV10-3,-,TRBJ1-4,TGTGCCATCAGTGAGGGGGGTTCCAGGAGTGAAAAACTGTTTTTT,CAISEGGSRSEKLFF
-,TRBV6-5,TRBD1,TRBJ1-3,TGTGCCAGCCGGACAGGGCTTGGAAACACCATATATTTT,CASRTGLGNTIYF
-,TRBV6-1,-,TRBJ1-1,TGTGCCAGCAGTGAACGGTCAGGGGTGGGCACTGAAGCTTTCTTT,CASSERSGVGTEAFF
-,TRBV18,TRBD1,TRBJ2-7,TGTGCCAGCTCACCCCGACCGGGACAGGGCCCCTACGAGCAGTACTTC,CASSPRPGQGPYEQYF
-,TRBV19,TRBD2,TRBJ2-2,TGTGCCAGTAGTATCACAGCGGGAGGGCTGTTTTTT,CASSITAGGLFF
-,TRBV6-5,-,TRBJ1-1,TGTGCCAGCAGTTACTTAGGGCAGGGCAGCACTGAAGCTTTCTTT,CASSYLGQGSTEAFF
-,TRBV11-2,-,TRBJ2-7,TGTGCCAGCAGCTTGACAGGCGTTACCTACGAGCAGTACTTC,CASSLTGVTYEQYF
-,TRBV7-8,-,TRBJ2-7,TGTGCCAGCAGCTTAGGAGACAGCCCTGCTGCCTACGAGCAGTACTTC,CASSLGDSPAAYEQYF
-,TRBV6-5,TRBD1,TRBJ1-5,TGTGCCAGCAGGGGGGACAGTGGGGATCAGCCCCAGCATTTT,CASRGDSGDQPQHF
-,TRBV28,-,TRBJ2-1,TGTGCCAGCAGCCTCGGAGGGGACTCCTACAATGAGCAGTTCTTC,CASSLGGDSYNEQFF
-,TRBV5-6,TRBD2,TRBJ2-5,TGTGCCAGCAGGTCCCCGGGACTAGCGGCCACGGCCCAGTACTTC,CASRSPGLAATAQYF
-,TRBV28,-,TRBJ2-7,TGTGCCAGCAGGACGACACGACTAGTACTCGAGCAGTACTTC,CASRTTRLVLEQYF
-,TRBV18,TRBD2,TRBJ2-5,TGTGCCAGCTCAACTAGCCGGACTAGTCTTGAGACCCAGTACTTC,CASSTSRTSLETQYF
-,TRBV5-4,-,TRBJ1-2,TGTGCCAGCAGCTTGGGGGCCGACTATGGCTACACCTTC,CASSLGADYGYTF
once,TRBV5-4,TRBD1,TRBJ1-4,TGTGCCAGCAGCGCGACAGGGTCTAATGAAAAACTGTTTTTT,CASSATGSNEKLFF
-,TRBV11-3,-,TRBJ2-7,TGTGCCAGCAGCTTAGGCGGGTCCTCCTACGAGCAGTACTTC,CASSLGGSSYEQYF
-,TRBV7-3,-,TRBJ1-1,TGTGCCAGCAGCATAGACACAAACATGAACACTGAAGCTTTCTTT,CASSIDTNMNTEAFF
-,TRBV28,TRBD2,TRBJ2-3,TGTGCCAGCAGTTTAGGTAGCGGGATAAGCACAGATACGCAGTATTTT,CASSLGSGISTDTQYF
-,TRBV28,-,TRBJ2-1,TGTGCCAGCAGTTTAAGACCACAGTACAATGAGCAGTTCTTC,CASSLRPQYNEQFF
few,TRBV9,-,TRBJ1-1,TGTGCCAGCAGCCTGGGGCACCCGAACACTGAAGCTTTCTTT,CASSLGHPNTEAFF
-,TRBV28,-,TRBJ1-5,TGTGCCAGCAAGTCCCAAGTAGCGAACAATCAGCCCCAGCATTTT,CASKSQVANNQPQHF